Included here is one T cell receptor beta chain sequence, with context. This entry belongs to a study of shared clonotypes between healthy human individuals. Only in-frame clones appear in the TCRdb table, and some are missing; sequencing was by immunoSEQ multiplex PCR. The data contain some 1.5 million clones, around 97% of them singletons. The CDR3 is made up of 14 amino acids. Deletions cut 0 bases from V and 5 bases from J, with 10 bases between. CDR1 is MGHDK and CDR2 is SYGVNS in the germline V gene. Sequences were obtained from naive CD4+ T cells sorted from blood. Stated subset: CD45RA+ positively selected. The rearrangement joins TRBV25-1 to TRBJ1-1; D is possibly TRBD1 (6 bases). The origin of this receptor is a man aged 30 to 39 in good health. For the CDR3, the DNA is TGTGCCAGCAGTGAATATAGGGGGGTAACTGAAGCTTTCTTT. This sequence encodes CASSEYRGVTEAFF.